A selection of T cell receptor beta chains follows, all from one sample in a study of T cell changes during pregnancy in multiple sclerosis. The assay was immunoSEQ multiplex PCR, and TCRdb's table has in-frame clones only and misses some. This table has tens of thousands of clones, 80% to 95% appearing once. The sequencing used CD4+ T cells from peripheral blood mononuclear cells, collected in the third trimester of pregnancy. The source of these receptors is a female donor in good health, enrolled as a control in a pregnancy study. The CDR3 runs from the conserved cysteine through the conserved F or W. A D gene is named only where the DNA matches it firmly. Clone size is shown for a subset of rows, as once, few, many or a class of expanded clone.

v_call	clone_size	d_call	j_call	cdr3_aa	cdr3_nt
TRBV28	few	TRBD1	TRBJ1-2	CASSLWHKGQGYGYTF	TGTGCCAGCAGTTTATGGCACAAGGGACAGGGGTATGGCTACACCTTC
TRBV6-1	NA	NA	TRBJ2-5	CASSEWGTSQETQYF	TGTGCCAGCAGTGAATGGGGGACATCCCAAGAGACCCAGTACTTC
TRBV6-5	NA	TRBD1	TRBJ1-2	CASSYGTGRTNYGYTF	TGTGCCAGCAGTTACGGGACAGGGAGAACTAACTATGGCTACACCTTC
TRBV18	NA	NA	TRBJ2-7	CASSPPDSLIYEQYF	TGTGCCAGCTCACCACCGGACTCTCTGATCTACGAGCAGTACTTC
TRBV7-9	NA	NA	TRBJ1-1	CASSTRQNDRAEAFF	TGTGCCAGCAGCACCAGACAGAACGACAGAGCTGAAGCTTTCTTT
TRBV5-1	once	TRBD1	TRBJ2-5	CASSFSGTGGQETQYF	TGCGCCAGCAGCTTTTCTGGGACAGGGGGCCAGGAGACCCAGTACTTC
TRBV7-9	NA	NA	TRBJ1-5	CASSLVAVVAGGNQPQHF	TGTGCCAGCAGCTTAGTGGCTGTTGTGGCTGGCGGTAATCAGCCCCAGCATTTT
TRBV6-5	NA	NA	TRBJ1-3	CASSSPGNTIYF	TGTGCCAGCAGCTCCCCTGGAAACACCATATATTTT
TRBV5-1	NA	NA	TRBJ1-2	CASSLRTSSYGYTF	TGCGCCAGCAGCCTGCGGACAAGCTCCTATGGCTACACCTTC
TRBV7-2	NA	NA	TRBJ2-3	CASSLWHMRSTDTQYF	TGTGCCAGCAGCTTATGGCATATGAGGAGCACAGATACGCAGTATTTT
TRBV5-8	once	NA	TRBJ1-5	CASSLYGQPQHF	TGTGCCAGCAGCTTGTATGGCCAGCCCCAGCATTTT
TRBV4-2	few	TRBD2	TRBJ2-1	CASSRRTSGANEQFF	TGTGCCAGCAGCCGGAGGACTAGCGGGGCCAATGAGCAGTTCTTC
TRBV18	NA	NA	TRBJ1-1	CASSTGGNTEAFF	TGTGCCAGCTCAACGGGGGGGAACACTGAAGCTTTCTTT
TRBV4-3	NA	NA	TRBJ1-2	CASSQEVPGRNRINYGYTF	TGCGCCAGCAGCCAAGAGGTCCCAGGTCGTAACAGGATAAACTATGGCTACACCTTC
TRBV5-5	NA	TRBD1	TRBJ2-2	CASRRTGGGELFF	TGTGCCAGCAGGCGGACAGGGGGAGGGGAGCTGTTTTTT
TRBV5-5	NA	TRBD1	TRBJ1-2	CASSLSYRGLRGGYGYTF	TGTGCCAGCAGCCTGAGCTACAGGGGGCTAAGAGGGGGCTATGGCTACACCTTC
TRBV20-1	NA	NA	TRBJ2-1	CSAPLGEQFF	TGCAGTGCTCCCCTAGGTGAGCAGTTCTTC
TRBV7-2	NA	TRBD1	TRBJ1-5	CASSLHKGAGQPQHF	TGTGCCAGCAGCTTACACAAGGGGGCAGGTCAGCCCCAGCATTTT
TRBV27	NA	NA	TRBJ1-1	CASSLLVGGEAFF	TGTGCCAGCAGTTTATTGGTGGGGGGTGAAGCTTTCTTT
TRBV2	NA	TRBD1	TRBJ1-1	CASSVGDRVDTEAFF	TGTGCCAGCAGTGTCGGGGACAGGGTGGACACTGAAGCTTTCTTT
TRBV5-1	NA	NA	TRBJ1-6	CASSPGTANSPLHF	TGCGCCAGCAGCCCCGGGACTGCAAATTCACCCCTCCACTTT
TRBV2	NA	TRBD1	TRBJ1-6	CASTEGTANSPLHF	TGTGCCAGCACCGAAGGGACAGCAAATTCACCCCTCCACTTT
TRBV5-1	NA	NA	TRBJ2-1	CASSLDFSGATEQFF	TGCGCCAGCAGCTTGGATTTTAGTGGGGCCACTGAGCAGTTCTTC
TRBV5-5	NA	TRBD1	TRBJ1-1	CASSLGRGRITEAFF	TGTGCCAGCAGCTTGGGCAGGGGGCGAATCACTGAAGCTTTCTTT
TRBV7-2	NA	TRBD2	TRBJ2-1	CASSWGASGGDNEQFF	TGTGCCAGCAGCTGGGGGGCTAGCGGGGGGGACAATGAGCAGTTCTTC
TRBV7-2	NA	NA	TRBJ2-1	CASSLVGRGGVLYNEQFF	TGTGCCAGCAGCTTAGTAGGAAGGGGGGGCGTCCTCTACAATGAGCAGTTCTTC
TRBV28	NA	NA	TRBJ1-2	CVSGASSGYTF	TGTGTGAGTGGAGCCTCTAGTGGCTACACCTTC
TRBV6-4	NA	NA	TRBJ1-1	CASRNTNREGEAFF	TGTGCCAGCAGGAATACTAACAGGGAGGGTGAAGCTTTCTTT
TRBV14	few	TRBD1	TRBJ1-1	CASSQLTGVNTEAFF	TGTGCCAGCAGCCAGTTGACAGGGGTGAACACTGAAGCTTTCTTT
TRBV4-1	NA	TRBD1	TRBJ1-5	CASSQEGRQGNQPQHF	TGCGCCAGCAGCCAAGAGGGGCGACAGGGAAATCAGCCCCAGCATTTT
TRBV7-3	NA	TRBD2	TRBJ2-7	CASSLTSGGFYEQYF	TGTGCCAGCAGCCTCACTAGCGGGGGGTTTTACGAGCAGTACTTC
TRBV6-5	once	TRBD1	TRBJ1-2	CASSYVRTGGGYGYTF	TGTGCCAGCAGTTACGTACGGACAGGGGGAGGCTATGGCTACACCTTC
TRBV28	NA	TRBD1	TRBJ1-2	CASSQGARSGYTF	TGTGCCAGCAGTCAGGGGGCGCGTTCCGGCTACACCTTC
TRBV9	NA	TRBD1	TRBJ2-6	CASSATGQVRTGANVLTF	TGTGCCAGCAGCGCTACGGGACAGGTACGGACTGGGGCCAACGTCCTGACTTTC
TRBV29-1	NA	TRBD1	TRBJ1-1	CSVGQGNTEAFF	TGCAGCGTTGGACAGGGGAACACTGAAGCTTTCTTT
TRBV6-6	NA	TRBD1	TRBJ1-2	CASRYDRVINYGYTF	TGTGCCAGCAGATACGACAGGGTGATTAACTATGGCTACACCTTC
TRBV30	once	NA	TRBJ2-1	CAWTRTVPNEQFF	TGTGCCTGGACAAGGACAGTTCCAAATGAGCAGTTCTTC
TRBV9	NA	NA	TRBJ2-2	CASNSENTGELFF	TGTGCCAGCAATAGCGAGAACACCGGGGAGCTGTTTTTT
TRBV7-9	NA	TRBD2	TRBJ2-4	CASSLLQRGASKNIQYF	TGTGCCAGCAGCTTACTACAGCGGGGGGCCTCAAAAAACATTCAGTACTTC
TRBV6-1	NA	NA	TRBJ1-2	CASSENGGDYGYTF	TGTGCCAGCAGTGAAAATGGAGGAGACTATGGCTACACCTTC
TRBV12-5	once	NA	TRBJ1-1	CASGDLTGNTEAFF	TGTGCTAGTGGTGACCTTACAGGGAACACTGAAGCTTTCTTT
TRBV4-1	NA	NA	TRBJ1-5	CASSRDVGGYDQPQHF	TGCGCCAGCAGCCGAGATGTAGGGGGTTACGATCAGCCCCAGCATTTT
TRBV7-9	NA	NA	TRBJ1-1	CASSLSSSTEAFF	TGTGCCAGCAGCTTAAGCTCGAGTACTGAAGCTTTCTTT
TRBV28	NA	TRBD1	TRBJ2-7	CASSEHRDRLYF	TGTGCCAGCAGCGAACACCGGGACAGGTTATACTTC
TRBV2	NA	NA	TRBJ1-5	CASSKGRGDNQPQHF	TGTGCCAGCTCCAAGGGCAGGGGAGATAATCAGCCCCAGCATTTT
TRBV5-4	NA	TRBD2	TRBJ2-5	CASSFKGEGETQYF	TGTGCCAGCAGCTTTAAAGGGGAGGGAGAGACCCAGTACTTC
TRBV9	NA	TRBD2	TRBJ2-3	CASSSRYSGGVNTQYF	TGTGCCAGCAGCTCCCGTTATAGCGGGGGGGTAAATACGCAGTATTTT
TRBV4-3	NA	TRBD1	TRBJ2-2	CASITDRQAGELFF	TGCGCCAGCATCACGGACAGGCAGGCCGGGGAGCTGTTTTTT
TRBV19	NA	NA	TRBJ2-2	CASSRRQAGTGELFF	TGTGCCAGTAGTAGGAGACAGGCTGGGACCGGGGAGCTGTTTTTT
TRBV7-2	NA	TRBD2	TRBJ2-3	CASSPGLAGGSTDTQYF	TGTGCCAGCAGCCCGGGACTAGCGGGGGGGAGCACAGATACGCAGTATTTT
TRBV6-1	NA	NA	TRBJ1-5	CASTEVRRPGQPQHF	TGTGCCAGCACCGAGGTTAGGAGGCCTGGTCAGCCCCAGCATTTT
TRBV9	NA	TRBD2	TRBJ2-3	CASGGDPSTDTQYF	TGTGCCAGCGGGGGGGATCCTAGCACAGATACGCAGTATTTT
TRBV30	NA	TRBD1	TRBJ1-2	CAWSAGQGYGYTF	TGTGCCTGGAGTGCCGGACAGGGCTATGGCTACACCTTC
TRBV7-8	NA	TRBD1	TRBJ1-1	CASSKATGANTEAFF	TGTGCCAGCAGTAAAGCTACAGGGGCGAACACTGAAGCTTTCTTT
TRBV19	NA	NA	TRBJ2-3	CASSIVSDTQYF	TGTGCCAGTAGTATCGTCTCTGATACGCAGTATTTT
TRBV18	NA	NA	TRBJ1-3	CASSPRGPGNTIYF	TGTGCCAGCTCACCACGAGGGCCGGGAAACACCATATATTTT
TRBV28	NA	TRBD1	TRBJ1-4	CAVTLGTGEKLFF	TGTGCCGTAACTCTCGGGACAGGTGAAAAACTGTTTTTT
TRBV5-1	NA	NA	TRBJ2-5	CASSLVPDATQYF	TGCGCCAGCAGCTTGGTGCCAGATGCGACCCAGTACTTC
TRBV9	NA	NA	TRBJ1-6	CASSVRQDHNSPLHF	TGTGCCAGCAGCGTAAGACAGGACCATAATTCACCCCTCCACTTT